This TCR beta chain emerged from a study of blood T cell repertoires in COVID-19 (dated by TCRdb to about 2020). Regarding the complete study: Samples covering the acute and convalescent phases of COVID-19 were provided by collaborators in the United States, Italy and Spain. The prospective study material was composed of cDNA or gDNA derived from T cells, B-cell-depleted T cells, or PBMCs. Deeply sampled blood TCRbeta repertoires from subjects exposed to, actively infected with, or recovered from COVID-19 were included in the dataset. A freely available public database, intended as a resource for researchers studying the immune response to SARS-CoV-2, is where the repertoires were released. The samples were drawn from the first 160 participants of the ongoing ImmuneRACE study and from over a thousand subjects provided by 6 global collaborators. Nearly every sample came with metadata listing a de-identified subject ID, COVID-19 status, age in years and sex. Where HLA class I and class II types were available, the types were taken from metadata supplied by the sample provider, not from assay-based typing. The full study reports these points: The amount of clinical and demographic metadata varied by source and participant and was provided uncurated.

Whole blood was collected in K2EDTA tubes by collaborating institutions according to the institutions' own protocols. For TCRbeta analysis, collaborator samples were shipped as frozen whole blood, as isolated PBMCs, or as DNA extracted from either sample type. A note on this clone: Its antigen is currently not known. There are no base qualities to consult, and no much larger clone falls within one base.

TCRbeta CDR3 regions were amplified from genomic DNA by means of the immunoSEQ Assay, a bias-controlled multiplex PCR. Processing in the source paper ran as follows. The number of nucleated cells in each sample was estimated from the amplification of reference gene primers within the assay. Sequence reads were collapsed and filtered to measure the absolute abundance of every unique TCRbeta CDR3 rearrangement. For each sample, productive Simpson clonality was calculated as the square root of Simpson's diversity index across productive rearrangements. Held by TCRdb, this immuneACCESS table contains in-frame sequences only and omits some clones. Under half of the omission traces to an unresolved V gene where checked; the cause of the rest is unknown. V, J and clone size are those of that table, while D and trimming were read from the DNA. This sample is represented by about 190,000 clones; about four fifths of them were singletons. About 7.2% of the sample rests with the top ten.

In the germline V gene, CDR1 corresponds to KGHDR and CDR2 to SFDVKD. The germline ends are 10 bases apart after V is trimmed by 4 bases and J by 6 bases. The CDR3 goes from the cysteine to the phenylalanine over 13 residues. Only the CDR3 DNA stays, 39 bases, in frame from base 1. The clonotype was recovered from a man aged 60 to 75 with acute or convalescent COVID-19. The sequence is built from TRBV24-1 and TRBJ2-3; no confident D gene assignment can be made. The specimen was peripheral blood. Here the CDR3 is given as CATSDPPVDTQYF. At the DNA level, the sequence is TGTGCCACCAGTGACCCCCCGGTGGATACGCAGTATTTT.